The 9 T cell receptor beta chains reported below all come from one sample, sequenced in a study of T cells after yellow fever vaccination (dated by TCRdb to between 2018 and 2021). The treatment or condition label, as the study defines it: live attenuated yellow fever vaccine strain. The library was produced with 5' RACE. Sequenced on an Illumina HiSeq 2500. TCRdb took the public reads, trimmed them with fastp at Q25, ran MiXCR for clone calling and kept in-frame beta chains. Each CDR3 protein gets just one entry, which takes the most common genes and DNA from the rows behind it. The sample yields tens of thousands of distinct CDR3 sequences; roughly 6.9% were counted once. About 40% of the sample belongs to the ten largest clones. Here the sequenced sample was CD8+ T cells sorted from PBMCs, taken on the day of the first yellow fever vaccination. The receptors shown here come from a man aged 18 to 29 who received the YFV17D yellow fever vaccine.

This chain uses TRBV29-1 with TRBJ1-1; TRBD1 matches at 9 bases. The CDR3 spans 10 residues. The V and J ends lost 6 bases and 12 bases, in that order; junction bases with no gene match: 5. Germline CDR1 reads SQVTM; CDR2 reads ANQGSEA. CDR3: CSVGQGRTFF. The DNA of the CDR3 is TGCAGCGTCGGACAGGGGCGAACTTTCTTT.

V usage is TRBV6-5 and J usage is TRBJ1-1; no firm D call. CDR1 and CDR2 (germline): MNHEY, SVGAGI. The CDR3 consists of 14 residues. Trimming stripped 2 bases from V and 1 base from J, with 8 bases between. CDR3 bases: TGTGCCAGCAGTTACGGTCCAGCGAACACTGAAGCTTTCTTT. Translation: CASSYGPANTEAFF.

This clonotype has a count of ten or more. This chain joins TRBV7-3 and TRBJ2-3; D is unclear. This CDR3 contains 14 residues. Trimming took 11 bases from V and 0 from J, leaving 15 bases between them. CDR1 SGHTA and CDR2 FQGTGA come from the germline V gene. The CDR3 region is CAVQGFSSTDTQYF. CDR3 in DNA: TGTGCCGTCCAAGGATTCTCTAGCACAGATACGCAGTATTTT. Together with reference TRBV7-3 and TRBJ2-3, the CDR3 gives the full variable domain: GAGVSQTPSNKVTEKGKYVELRCDPISGHTALYWYRQSLGQGPEFLIYFQGTGAADDSGLPNDRFFAVRPEGSVSTLKIQRTERGDSAVYLCAVQGFSSTDTQYFGPGTRLTVL.

Regarding this clonotype: Just one base apart from a much larger clone, this may be a read error. This chain uses TRBV6-2 or TRBV6-3 with TRBJ1-1; no firm D call. The CDR3 loop spans 12 amino acids. Germline CDR1 reads MNHEY; CDR2 reads SVGEGT. The CDR3 spells CASSFLKTEAFF. CDR3 bases: TGTGCCAGCAGTTTTCTGAAGACTGAAGCTTTCTTT.

In its sample, this clonotype was seen a few times. The chain recombines TRBV5-1 with TRBJ2-3; a possible D gene is TRBD1 (5 bases). V lost 3 bases to trimming and J lost 2 bases, with 10 bases between them. This CDR3 is 14 amino acids long. Germline V gives CDR1 SGHRS, CDR2 YFSETQ. CDR3 in DNA: TGCGCCAGCAGCTGGAGACAGCCCACAGATACGCAGTATTTT. Translation gives CASSWRQPTDTQYF.

In the case of this clonotype: With a much larger clone just one base away, this may be a read error. V usage is TRBV4-1 and J usage is TRBJ1-5; D remains unclear. Germline V lookup: CDR1 MGHRA, CDR2 YSYEKL. This CDR3 spans 16 amino acids. V lost 4 bases and J lost 4, with 17 bases in between. The CDR3 reads CASSLGNDWVNQPQHF. The DNA of the CDR3 is TGCGCCAGCAGCCTAGGAAACGACTGGGTTAATCAGCCCCAGCATTTT.

This clonotype was observed at least ten times. The chain uses TRBV27 and TRBJ2-3; 7 bases match TRBD1. The CDR3 totals 17 residues. V trimming: 3 bases; J trimming: 1 base; junction bases outside the gene matches: 10. Germline V lookup: CDR1 MNHEY, CDR2 SMNVEV (reference sequence). CDR3 residues: CASSFLTGVGGTDTQYF. The CDR3 DNA sequence: TGTGCCAGCAGTTTCCTAACAGGGGTAGGAGGCACAGATACGCAGTATTTT.

The rearrangement uses TRBV5-4 and TRBJ1-2, with D possibly matching TRBD1 (6 bases). Per germline, CDR1 SGHNT and CDR2 YYREEE (reference sequence). Trimming took 4 bases from V and 8 from J, leaving 15 bases between them. The CDR3 runs 13 residues. CDR3 coding DNA: TGTGCCAGCAGCGATATGGGGGGCGCGGGCTACACCTTC. Translating it yields CASSDMGGAGYTF.

This clonotype was seen repeatedly, ten times or more. The chain combines TRBV4-1 with TRBJ1-6, with D uncertain. Trimming removed 4 bases from V and 3 bases from J, with 16 bases in between. The CDR3 runs 17 residues. Germline CDR1 and CDR2: MGHRA and YSYEKL. The CDR3 reads CASSPTAPDYYNSPLHF. In DNA, the CDR3 is TGCGCCAGCAGCCCGACGGCACCTGATTACTATAATTCACCCCTCCACTTT.